This entry lists 26 T cell receptor beta chains sequenced from one sample in a study of shared clonotypes between healthy human individuals. This table comes from immunoSEQ multiplex PCR, and its TCRdb copy is limited to in-frame clones, with some not included. The sample has 2 million or so clones; 85% to 95% are singletons. Material for sequencing was naive CD4+ T cells sorted from blood. The subset denotes: CD45RA+ positively selected. These receptors originate from a man between 18 and 35 years old in good health.

This sequence joins TRBV5-1 and TRBJ2-5, with 9 bases identical to TRBD2. V gave up 0 bases and J gave up 5 bases; unmatched junction bases: 8. This CDR3 spans 16 amino acids. Germline CDR1 and CDR2: SGHRS and YFSETQ. CDR3 nucleotides: TGCGCCAGCAGCTTGGCAATAGCGGGAGCTTGGGAGACCCAGTACTTC. It encodes CASSLAIAGAWETQYF.

The chain couples TRBV5-4 to TRBJ2-7; D gene uncertain. From germline, CDR1 is SGHNT and CDR2 YYREEE (reference sequence). CDR3 length: 14 amino acids. Trimming pared 4 bases from V and 0 bases from J, leaving 11 bases between. CDR3 protein: CASSNGGYSYEQYF. The CDR3 DNA reads as TGTGCCAGCAGCAACGGCGGCTACTCCTACGAGCAGTACTTC.

The chain links TRBV11-2 to TRBJ2-7; 7 bases line up with TRBD2. CDR3 length: 16 residues. Germline lookup yields CDR1 SGHAT and CDR2 FQNNGV. Trimming removed 1 base from V and 2 bases from J; junction bases left unmatched: 8. CDR3 residues: CASSLGIASGTYEQYF. The CDR3 DNA reads TGTGCCAGCAGCTTAGGGATTGCTAGCGGTACCTACGAGCAGTACTTC.

This clone was detected only once. The chain has TRBV11-3 and TRBJ1-2; a weak D match, TRBD1 (5 bases). The CDR3 runs 15 residues. Germline V CDR1 and CDR2: SGHNT, YENEEA. The V gene lost 10 bases and the J gene lost 4 bases, with 22 bases spanning the gap. The chain's CDR3 is CANLPQPGRIYGYTF. DNA of the CDR3: TGTGCCAACCTCCCACAACCGGGACGGATCTATGGCTACACCTTC.

The chain combines TRBV10-2 with TRBJ2-1, with 12 bases that match TRBD2. CDR1 is WSHSY and CDR2 is SAAADI in the germline V gene. Losses at the gene ends were 4 bases for V and 12 bases for J; bases not matched to a gene: 1. The CDR3 sequence is 12 residues long. In DNA form, the CDR3 reads TGCGCCAGCAGTGCGACTAGCGGGGGGCAGTTCTTC. It specifies CASSATSGGQFF.

This chain connects TRBV6-6 to TRBJ2-3, with D tentatively TRBD1 (5 bases). This CDR3 has 14 residues. V lost 5 bases and J 2 bases, leaving 11 bases between the germline ends. The V gene's germline CDR1 is MNHNY and CDR2 SVGAGI (reference sequence). The CDR3 DNA sequence: TGTGCCAGCAGTGGCCGCAGGGCCACAGATACGCAGTATTTT. Its protein product is CASSGRRATDTQYF.

The V call is TRBV10-3, the J call TRBJ2-3; no definite D call. The V and J ends lost 0 bases and 2 bases respectively, with 12 bases between them. In germline, CDR1 is ENHRY, CDR2 SYGVKD. This CDR3 region has 16 residues. The CDR3 region is CAISESSPFNTDTQYF. In DNA form, the CDR3 reads TGTGCCATCAGTGAGTCGAGTCCCTTCAACACAGATACGCAGTATTTT.

There are a few counts of this clone. The J gene is TRBJ1-6, the V gene TRBV7-3; no clear D. Per the germline V gene, CDR1 is SGHTA and CDR2 is FQGTGA. V was clipped by 2 bases and J by 7 bases, with 6 bases between them. The CDR3 spans 13 residues. CDR3 sequence: CASSLGPNSPLHF. The DNA of the CDR3 is TGTGCCAGCAGCTTAGGGCCGAATTCACCCCTCCACTTT. Full variable domain (outside the CDR3, taken from reference TRBV7-3 and TRBJ1-6): GAGVSQTPSNKVTEKGKYVELRCDPISGHTALYWYRQSLGQGPEFLIYFQGTGAADDSGLPNDRFFAVRPEGSVSTLKIQRTERGDSAVYLCASSLGPNSPLHFGNGTRLTVT.

J is TRBJ1-2 and V is TRBV28; 9 bases match TRBD1. V lost 4 bases to trimming and J lost 0 bases; unmatched junction nucleotides: 9. CDR1 and CDR2 from the germline V gene are MDHEN and SYDVKM. The CDR3 loop spans 17 amino acids. The CDR3 loop reads CASSYRQGVRANYGYTF. The CDR3 DNA sequence: TGTGCCAGCAGTTACAGACAGGGGGTTAGAGCTAACTATGGCTACACCTTC.

This chain joins TRBV7-3 and TRBJ1-1, with 9 bases identical to TRBD1. Germline CDR1 reads SGHTA; CDR2 reads FQGTGA. The CDR3 runs to 16 residues. Trimming at V came to 2 bases and at J to 7 bases, leaving 11 bases not matched to a gene. The CDR3 sequence is CASSLAGTGFSGEAFF. The DNA for the CDR3 is TGTGCCAGCAGCTTAGCCGGGACAGGGTTCTCTGGTGAAGCTTTCTTT.

V and J are TRBV10-3 and TRBJ2-1, with TRBD2 matching 7 bases. The trim removed 6 bases at V and 8 bases at J, leaving 13 bases unmatched. CDR3 length equals 15 residues. Germline-derived CDR1 and CDR2 are ENHRY and SYGVKD. The CDR3 region is CAISPDSRELDEQFF. The CDR3 DNA reads TGTGCCATCAGCCCTGACTCGCGGGAGTTAGATGAGCAGTTCTTC.

The chain couples TRBV29-1 to TRBJ1-3, with 10 bases aligning to TRBD1. This CDR3 spans 15 amino acids. V shed 6 bases and J 8 bases; nucleotides not matched to a gene: 13. Germline V gene lookup returns CDR1 SQVTM and CDR2 ANQGSEA. CDR3 DNA sequence: TGCAGCGTGCGGGACAGGGGATCCCGAGCGGACACCATATATTTT. Protein sequence: CSVRDRGSRADTIYF.

The chain employs TRBV27 and TRBJ2-1; D might be TRBD2 (6 bases). The V end was cut by 6 bases, the J end by 7 bases, with 13 bases between. CDR1 is MNHEY, CDR2 SMNVEV, per germline (reference sequence). This CDR3 is built from 13 residues. This CDR3 reads CASSVGGWNEQFF. In DNA, the CDR3 is TGTGCCAGCAGCGTGGGGGGTTGGAATGAGCAGTTCTTC.

This chain links TRBV30 with TRBJ1-5; the D is unclear. V lost 2 bases and J 5 bases, leaving 13 bases between the germline ends. Germline V CDR1 and CDR2: GTSNPN, SVGIG (reference sequence). The CDR3 contains 14 residues. CDR3 coding DNA: TGTGCCTGGAGTCCCGGTAACAACGATCAGCCCCAGCATTTT. This sequence encodes CAWSPGNNDQPQHF.

The chain joins TRBV5-1 to TRBJ2-7; 9 nucleotides agree with TRBD1. The junction had 9 bases not matched to a gene; V was cut back by 0 bases and J by 2 bases. CDR3 size: 17 residues. Germline V gene sequence: CDR1 SGHRS, CDR2 YFSETQ. The CDR3 loop reads CASSLGLTWDRAYEQYF. CDR3 nucleotide sequence: TGCGCCAGCAGCTTGGGTTTAACGTGGGACAGGGCCTACGAGCAGTACTTC.

V gene TRBV7-9 combines with J gene TRBJ1-4; no reliable D call. CDR3 length: 12 residues. V dropped 1 base and J dropped 8 bases, with 5 bases sitting between them. CDR1 is SEHNR, CDR2 FQNEAQ, per germline (reference sequence). The CDR3 DNA is TGTGCCAGCAGCTTAGAAGTAGAAAAACTGTTTTTT. Translation gives CASSLEVEKLFF.

Details on this clone: Being one base from a much bigger clone, this may be a read error. Other DNA variants within this sample encode the same CDR3. The chain couples TRBV9 to TRBJ1-1, with D possibly matching TRBD1 (6 bases). The CDR3 contains 14 residues. Germline CDR1 and CDR2: SGDLS and YYNGEE. Trimming pared 1 base from V and 1 base from J, leaving 8 bases between. Written as DNA, the CDR3 is TGTGCCAGCAGCGTATCGGGGGCGAACACTGAAGCTTTCTTT. It encodes CASSVSGANTEAFF. The full variable domain, with the rest looked up from reference TRBV9 and TRBJ1-1, is DSGVTQTPKHLITATGQRVTLRCSPRSGDLSVYWYQQSLDQGLQFLIQYYNGEERAKGNILERFSAQQFPDLHSELNLSSLELGDSALYFCASSVSGANTEAFFGQGTRLTVV.

The genes are TRBV10-3 and TRBJ2-3; a possible D gene is TRBD2 (5 bases). Germline CDR1 reads ENHRY; CDR2 reads SYGVKD. Trimming removed 3 bases at V and 0 bases at J, with 13 bases between. The length of the CDR3 is 16 residues. The DNA for the CDR3 is TGTGCCATCAGTGATCTCGGGGAGCGGAGCACAGATACGCAGTATTTT. This sequence encodes CAISDLGERSTDTQYF.

This sequence joins TRBV2 and TRBJ1-1; possible D gene TRBD1, 6 bases. The CDR3 totals 14 residues. Germline CDR1 SNHLY, CDR2 FYNNEI. V lost 5 bases and J lost 6, with 16 bases in between. CDR3 protein: CASSRETGSPEAFF. In DNA, the CDR3 is TGTGCCAGCAGTCGGGAGACAGGTAGCCCTGAAGCTTTCTTT. Supplemented by reference TRBV2 and TRBJ1-1, the full variable domain reads EPEVTQTPSHQVTQMGQEVILRCVPISNHLYFYWYRQILGQKVEFLVSFYNNEISEKSEIFDDQFSVERPDGSNFTLKIRSTKLEDSAMYFCASSRETGSPEAFFGQGTRLTVV.

The chain employs TRBV2 and TRBJ2-2; 12 bases map to TRBD2. Germline V CDR1 and CDR2: SNHLY, FYNNEI. The length of the CDR3 is 15 residues. V lost 4 bases to trimming and J lost 4 bases; unmatched junction nucleotides: 1. The CDR3 DNA follows: TGTGCCAGCAGTGCGACTAGCGGGGGCACCGGGGAGCTGTTTTTT. This codes for CASSATSGGTGELFF.

CDR3 bases: TGTGCCAGCAGTCCACGCTTGGGGGCGAATGAAAAACTGTTTTTT. Its protein is CASSPRLGANEKLFF. This rearrangement joins TRBV27 to TRBJ1-4, with TRBD1 as a possible D gene (6 bases). The CDR3 sequence is 15 residues long. Germline-derived CDR1 and CDR2 are MNHEY and SMNVEV (reference sequence). V was cut by 5 bases and J by 5 bases, with 15 bases left in between.

This clone was observed a single time. This chain links TRBV5-6 with TRBJ2-3, with no clear D. The CDR3 runs 13 residues. The germline V gene encodes CDR1 SGHDT and CDR2 YYEEEE. V lost 0 bases and J lost 4, with 6 bases in between. The CDR3, as DNA: TGTGCCAGCAGCTTGGTGATTGCAGATACGCAGTATTTT. It codes for CASSLVIADTQYF.

As regards this clone: Distinct nucleotide sequences in the sample also encode this CDR3. The chain combines TRBV19 with TRBJ1-1; maybe TRBD1 (6 bases). The CDR3 totals 13 residues. Per the germline V gene, CDR1 is LNHDA and CDR2 is SQIVND (reference sequence). Trimming shortened V by 6 bases and J by 0 bases, and 8 bases separated the two germline ends. The DNA for the CDR3 is TGTGCCAGTAGCAGGGGACTGAACACTGAAGCTTTCTTT. This sequence encodes CASSRGLNTEAFF.

This rearrangement joins TRBV5-1 to TRBJ2-7, with 8 positions matching TRBD2. This CDR3 has 13 residues. V lost 8 bases, J lost 5 bases, and 9 bases stayed unmatched. Germline V CDR1 and CDR2: SGHRS, YFSETQ. In DNA, the CDR3 is TGCGCCAGTTGTACTAGCGGTATGGACGAGCAGTACTTC. This codes for CASCTSGMDEQYF. Full variable domain (outside the CDR3, taken from reference TRBV5-1 and TRBJ2-7): KAGVTQTPRYLIKTRGQQVTLSCSPISGHRSVSWYQQTPGQGLQFLFEYFSETQRNKGNFPGRFSGRQFSNSRSEMNVSTLELGDSALYLCASCTSGMDEQYFGPGTRLTVT.

This chain connects TRBV14 to TRBJ2-1, with D possibly being TRBD1 (6 bases). Germline CDR1 and CDR2: SGHDN and FVKESK. CDR3 length: 13 amino acids. V was trimmed by 11 bases and J by 4 bases, leaving 15 bases between them. The CDR3 protein is CASRGGQYNEQFF. CDR3 in DNA: TGTGCCTCCCGTGGCGGACAGTACAATGAGCAGTTCTTC.

J is TRBJ2-5 and V is TRBV7-9; D perhaps matches TRBD1 (6 bases). The CDR3 has 12 residues. Germline loops: CDR1 SEHNR, CDR2 FQNEAQ (reference sequence). The V end lost 1 base, the J end lost 11 bases, and 11 bases lay between the germline ends. Here the CDR3 reads CASSLVQGSQYF. The CDR3 DNA sequence: TGTGCCAGCAGCTTAGTACAGGGATCTCAGTACTTC. Full variable domain (rest looked up from reference TRBV7-9 and TRBJ2-5): DTGVSQNPRHKITKRGQNVTFRCDPISEHNRLYWYRQTLGQGPEFLTYFQNEAQLEKSRLLSDRFSAERPKGSFSTLEIQRTEQGDSAMYLCASSLVQGSQYFGPGTRLLVL.